What follows describes a single TCR beta chain. Its antigen is still unknown. Base qualities were left out, and no much larger clone turns up one base away. The collaborating institutions used their own protocols to collect whole blood in K2EDTA tubes. For TCRbeta analysis, collaborators shipped samples in one of three forms: frozen whole blood, isolated PBMCs, or DNA extracted from either of those sample types. The data stem from a study of blood T cell repertoires in COVID-19 (dated by TCRdb to 2020 to 2021). Background on the whole study: Samples covering the acute and convalescent phases of COVID-19 were provided by collaborators in the United States, Italy and Spain. A de-identified subject ID, COVID-19 status, age in years and sex were almost always included in the sample metadata. Where available, HLA class I and class II types were obtained from metadata supplied by the sample provider rather than from assay-based typing. The repertoires were released in a freely available public database meant as a resource for research on the immune response to SARS-CoV-2. The samples were drawn from the first 160 participants of the ongoing ImmuneRACE study and from 1,254 subjects provided by 6 global collaborators. The dataset comprised deeply sampled blood TCRbeta repertoires from subjects exposed to, actively infected with, or recovered from COVID-19. The prospective study material was composed of cDNA or gDNA derived from T cells, B-cell-depleted T cells, or PBMCs. On the study overall, not on this receptor specifically: The amount of clinical and demographic metadata varied by source and participant and was provided uncurated.

TCRbeta CDR3 regions were amplified from genomic DNA using the immunoSEQ Assay, a bias-controlled multiplex PCR. Processing in the source paper ran as follows. The number of nucleated cells in each sample was estimated by amplification of reference gene primers within the assay. To quantify the absolute abundance of each unique TCRbeta CDR3 rearrangement, sequence reads were collapsed and filtered. For each sample, productive Simpson clonality was calculated as the square root of Simpson's diversity index across productive rearrangements. Drawn from immuneACCESS, this table holds only the in-frame rearrangements with V and J called that TCRdb kept. Clones are partly lost; checked studies trace under half to an unresolved V gene and leave the rest unexplained. V and J calls and clone size are copied from that table; D and trimming were computed from the DNA. In all, the sample holds over 200,000 clones, and over 80% of those were seen once. The top ten hold roughly 5% of the sample.

V is cut by 9 bases and J by 2 bases, and the space between the germline ends is 13 bases. From cysteine to phenylalanine, the CDR3 is 13 amino acids long. CDR3 DNA only is kept here, 39 bases in frame from base 1. Reading the germline V gene gives CDR1 MDHEN and CDR2 SYDVKM. The specimen sequenced was peripheral blood. In this chain, TRBV28 is recombined with TRBJ1-2; TRBD1 is a weak D gene call, 6 bases matching. The receptor comes from a human donor in a cohort sampled during active COVID-19. The base sequence is TGTGCCAGTACCAGGGGCTTCAACTATGGCTACACCTTC. It translates as CASTRGFNYGYTF.